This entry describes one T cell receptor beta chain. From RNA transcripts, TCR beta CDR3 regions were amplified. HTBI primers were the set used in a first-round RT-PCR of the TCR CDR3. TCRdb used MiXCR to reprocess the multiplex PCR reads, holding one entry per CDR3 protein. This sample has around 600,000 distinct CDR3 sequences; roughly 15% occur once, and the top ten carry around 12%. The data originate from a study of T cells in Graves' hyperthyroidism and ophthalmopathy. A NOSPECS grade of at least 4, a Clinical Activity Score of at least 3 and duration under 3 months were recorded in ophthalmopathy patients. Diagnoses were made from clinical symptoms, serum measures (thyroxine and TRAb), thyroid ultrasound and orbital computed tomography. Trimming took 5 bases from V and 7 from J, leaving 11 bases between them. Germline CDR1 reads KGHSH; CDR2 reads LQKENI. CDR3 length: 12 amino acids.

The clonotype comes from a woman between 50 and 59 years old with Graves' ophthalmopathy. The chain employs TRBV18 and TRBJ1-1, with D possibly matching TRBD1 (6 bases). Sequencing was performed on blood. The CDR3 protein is CASSTDSGEAFF. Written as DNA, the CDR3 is TGTGCCAGCTCAACGGACAGCGGTGAAGCTTTCTTT.